This T cell receptor beta chain was sequenced in a study of CD4 T cells in relation to SARS-CoV-2 and coronaviruses. Whole-study results and caveats: Pre-pandemic and post-infection samples never came from the same donor.

The CDR3 length is 12 residues. Germline V gene data show CDR1 as LGHDT and CDR2 as YNNKEL (reference sequence). V was shortened by 4 bases and J by 7 bases, with 10 bases between the two germline ends. The unexposed donors gave CD4+ T cells in 2011-2018, prior to COVID-19. The assay was immunoSEQ multiplex PCR, and TCRdb's table has in-frame clones only and misses some. Of about 59,000 clones in the sample, 80% to 90% were seen once. For this clone: No antigen is known for it.

The sample was memory CD4+ T cells from PBMCs. The genes are TRBV3-1 (or the pseudogene TRBV3-2) and TRBJ1-2; maybe TRBD1 (5 bases). The TCR was taken from a human donor in good health. This CDR3 is CASSLREVGYTF. The CDR3 DNA reads TGTGCCAGCAGCCTCAGGGAAGTTGGCTACACCTTC.